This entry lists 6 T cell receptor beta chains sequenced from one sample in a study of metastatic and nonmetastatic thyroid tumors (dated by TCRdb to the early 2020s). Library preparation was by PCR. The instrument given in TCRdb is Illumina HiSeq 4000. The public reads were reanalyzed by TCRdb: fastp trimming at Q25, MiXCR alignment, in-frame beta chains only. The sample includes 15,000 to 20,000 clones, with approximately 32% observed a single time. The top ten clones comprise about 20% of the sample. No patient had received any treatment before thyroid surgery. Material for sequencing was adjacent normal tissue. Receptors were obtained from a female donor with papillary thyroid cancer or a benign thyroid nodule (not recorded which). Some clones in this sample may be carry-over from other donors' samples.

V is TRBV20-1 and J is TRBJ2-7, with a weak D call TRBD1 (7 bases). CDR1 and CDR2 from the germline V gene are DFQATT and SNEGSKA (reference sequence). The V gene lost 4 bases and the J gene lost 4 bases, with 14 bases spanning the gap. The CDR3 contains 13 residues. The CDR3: CSANQGGMYEQYF. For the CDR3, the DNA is TGCAGTGCTAATCAGGGGGGTATGTACGAGCAGTACTTC.

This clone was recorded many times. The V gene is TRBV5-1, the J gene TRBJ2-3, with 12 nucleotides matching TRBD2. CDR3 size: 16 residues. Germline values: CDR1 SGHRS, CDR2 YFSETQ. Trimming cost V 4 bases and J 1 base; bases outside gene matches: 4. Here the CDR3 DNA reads TGCGCCAGCAGCCCGCGACTAGCGGGGGGCACAGATACGCAGTATTTT. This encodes CASSPRLAGGTDTQYF.

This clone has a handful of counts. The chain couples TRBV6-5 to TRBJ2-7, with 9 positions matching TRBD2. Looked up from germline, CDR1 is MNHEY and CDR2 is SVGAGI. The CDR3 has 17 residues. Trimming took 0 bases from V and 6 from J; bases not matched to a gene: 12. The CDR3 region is CASSYSKIAGVLGEQYF. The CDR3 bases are TGTGCCAGCAGTTACTCGAAGATAGCGGGAGTCCTCGGCGAGCAGTACTTC.

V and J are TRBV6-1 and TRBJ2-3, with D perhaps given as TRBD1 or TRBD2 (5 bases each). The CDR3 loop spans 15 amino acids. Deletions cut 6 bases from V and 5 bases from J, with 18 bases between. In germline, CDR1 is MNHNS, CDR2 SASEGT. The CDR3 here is CASSALSGAGDTQYF. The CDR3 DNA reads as TGTGCCAGCAGCGCTCTCTCCGGGGCCGGAGATACGCAGTATTTT.

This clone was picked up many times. CDR3 protein: CASSQAPGDASTDTQYF. CDR3 DNA: TGTGCCAGCAGCCAAGCCCCAGGGGATGCGTCCACAGATACGCAGTATTTT. The V call is TRBV4-2, the J call TRBJ2-3, with a weak D call TRBD1 (6 bases). The length of the CDR3 is 17 residues. The germline V gene has CDR1 LGHNA and CDR2 YNFKEQ. Trimming pared 1 base from V and 2 bases from J, leaving 16 bases between.

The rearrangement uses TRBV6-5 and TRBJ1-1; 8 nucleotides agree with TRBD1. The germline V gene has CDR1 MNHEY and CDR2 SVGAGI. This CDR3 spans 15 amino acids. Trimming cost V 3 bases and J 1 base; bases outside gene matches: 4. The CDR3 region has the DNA TGTGCCAGCAGTTATCGCGGACAGGGGAACACTGAAGCTTTCTTT. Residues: CASSYRGQGNTEAFF.